This passage covers 6 T cell receptor beta chains from one sample sequenced in a study of OX40 agonist ivuxolimab in advanced cancers. Method: immunoSEQ multiplex PCR; TCRdb's copy keeps in-frame clones and lacks some. The sample holds about 100,000 clones, approximately 80% seen once. The sequencing here drew on CD4+ or CD8+ T cells sorted from blood, taken in a trial of the OX40 agonist ivuxolimab. The receptors here all came from an adult with an advanced solid tumor such as melanoma, head and neck, liver or kidney cancer.

V gene TRBV7-2 combines with J gene TRBJ2-2; 7 bases align to TRBD1. The V gene's germline CDR1 is SGHTA and CDR2 FQGNSA. This CDR3 spans 15 amino acids. V gave up 5 bases and J gave up 6 bases; unmatched junction bases: 9. In DNA, the CDR3 is TGTGCCAGCAGCCCCATGACAGGGCCCGCCGGGGAGCTGTTTTTT. Its protein product is CASSPMTGPAGELFF.

This chain joins TRBV29-1 and TRBJ1-2, with D tentatively TRBD1 (6 bases). The germline V gene encodes CDR1 SQVTM and CDR2 ANQGSEA. The CDR3 extends over 11 amino acids. Trimming shortened V by 7 bases and J by 4 bases, and 10 bases separated the two germline ends. In nucleotides, the CDR3 is TGCAGCGCTGGACAGTTCTATGGCTACACCTTC. Protein: CSAGQFYGYTF. The full variable domain, completed using reference TRBV29-1 and TRBJ1-2, is SAVISQKPSRDICQRGTSLTIQCQVDSQVTMMFWYRQQPGQSLTLIATANQGSEATYESGFVIDKFPISRPNLTFSTLTVSNMSPEDSSIYLCSAGQFYGYTFGSGTRLTVV.

The chain recombines TRBV11-2 with TRBJ2-5; TRBD1 matches 8 bases. Looked up from germline, CDR1 is SGHAT and CDR2 is FQNNGV. The CDR3 covers 14 residues. V was pared by 5 bases and J by 5 bases, with 7 bases of the junction left unmatched. CDR3 nucleotides: TGTGCCAGCAGCGCGTCAGGGGGCGGGGAGACCCAGTACTTC. This sequence encodes CASSASGGGETQYF.

This rearrangement joins TRBV5-8 to TRBJ2-3; 8 bases align to TRBD2. The germline gives CDR1 SGHTS, CDR2 YDEGEE. CDR3 length: 14 amino acids. V lost 4 bases and J lost 6; bases outside the gene matches: 7. Written as DNA, the CDR3 is TGTGCCAGCAGCCTCGGACTAGCAACGGATACGCAGTATTTT. Its protein is CASSLGLATDTQYF.

Remarks on this clone: The missing conserved phenylalanine or tryptophan at the end of this CDR3 makes a read error likely. The DNA is omitted, as the CDR3 cannot be located on it reliably, and the CDR3 follows TCRdb's listing. J is TRBJ2-7 and V is TRBV9; TRBD1 is the table's D call and was not checked against the DNA. The V gene's germline CDR1 is SGDLS and CDR2 YYNGEE. The CDR3 has 16 amino acids, counting both end residues. CDR3 region: CASSFRGGTGSQFKIL.

The rearrangement links TRBV6-5 to TRBJ1-1, with a tentative D call TRBD1 (5 bases). The CDR3 is made up of 14 amino acids. V lost 6 bases and J lost 2, with 13 bases in between. Germline V gene data show CDR1 as MNHEY and CDR2 as SVGAGI. The CDR3 spells CASRPSRDNTEAFF. CDR3 sequence (DNA): TGTGCCAGCAGGCCTTCCCGGGACAACACTGAAGCTTTCTTT.